The 32 T cell receptor beta chains in this list originate from one sample, sequenced in a study of blood T cell repertoires in COVID-19. Some clones are missing from TCRdb's copy, which holds only in-frame ones; the method was immunoSEQ multiplex PCR. The data show 70,000 to 100,000 clones, more than 75% seen once. The sequencing input was peripheral blood. All receptors come from a human donor in a cohort sampled during active COVID-19.

This clone appeared a single time. The genes are TRBV5-4 and TRBJ2-5, with 7 positions matching TRBD2. The CDR3 sequence is 16 residues long. Germline V gene sequence: CDR1 SGHNT, CDR2 YYREEE (reference sequence). V trimming: 0 bases; J trimming: 4 bases; junction bases outside the gene matches: 9. CDR3 loop: CASSLGGGSVGETQYF. For the CDR3, the DNA is TGTGCCAGCAGCTTGGGGGGCGGGAGCGTTGGAGAGACCCAGTACTTC.

This chain links TRBV12-1 with TRBJ2-3; the table's D call TRBD2 went unverified against the DNA. TRBV12-1 is a pseudogene segment. The CDR3 runs 16 residues. The CDR3 region is CASSFSPKRRTDTQYF. The CDR3 nucleotides are TGTGCCAGCAGCTTTTCCCCTAAGCGGCGCACAGATACGCAGTATTTT.

The chain links TRBV9 to TRBJ2-7; 10 bases are a match to TRBD1. Unmatched junction bases numbered 3, after V lost 0 bases and J lost 6 bases. CDR3 length equals 14 residues. Germline V gives CDR1 SGDLS, CDR2 YYNGEE. CDR3 DNA sequence: TGTGCCAGCAGCGTAGGACAGGGGGCCCGCGAGCAGTACTTC. This codes for CASSVGQGAREQYF. The full variable domain, rest sourced from reference TRBV9 and TRBJ2-7, is DSGVTQTPKHLITATGQRVTLRCSPRSGDLSVYWYQQSLDQGLQFLIQYYNGEERAKGNILERFSAQQFPDLHSELNLSSLELGDSALYFCASSVGQGAREQYFGPGTRLTVT.

V gene TRBV30 combines with J gene TRBJ2-3; TRBD2 matches 9 bases. V shed 4 bases and J 1 base; nucleotides not matched to a gene: 3. Germline V gives CDR1 GTSNPN, CDR2 SVGIG (reference sequence). The CDR3 runs to 14 residues. The CDR3: CAWTGGGGTDTQYF. DNA of the CDR3: TGTGCCTGGACTGGCGGGGGGGGCACAGATACGCAGTATTTT.

J is TRBJ1-1 and V is TRBV5-4; D is uncertain. Trimming cost V 0 bases and J 2 bases, with 14 bases left between them. The length of the CDR3 is 16 residues. CDR1 and CDR2 from the germline V gene are SGHNT and YYREEE (reference sequence). DNA of the CDR3: TGTGCCAGCAGCTTGGATGCATGGGCAGTTAACACTGAAGCTTTCTTT. Translating it yields CASSLDAWAVNTEAFF.

The CDR3 DNA sequence: TGTGCCAGCAGTCCCCCCGGGGCCAGGGGAGAAAAACTGTTTTTT. Residues: CASSPPGARGEKLFF. The rearrangement uses TRBV28 and TRBJ1-4; D is possibly TRBD1 (6 bases). V dropped 5 bases and J dropped 8 bases, with 18 bases sitting between them. The CDR3 contains 15 residues. Per germline, CDR1 MDHEN and CDR2 SYDVKM.

This rearrangement joins TRBV10-3 to TRBJ2-3, with 11 bases fitting TRBD1. Germline assignment: CDR1 ENHRY and CDR2 SYGVKD. The length of the CDR3 is 16 residues. Losses at the gene ends were 9 bases for V and 1 base for J; bases not matched to a gene: 9. The CDR3 bases are TGTGCCATAAAGCCGGACAGGGGGCATCGCACAGATACGCAGTATTTT. Translated, it gives CAIKPDRGHRTDTQYF.

The CDR3 region has the DNA TGTGCCAGCAGAGACAGCGGGGGCCTCACCGGGGAGCTGTTTTTT. Protein: CASRDSGGLTGELFF. This sequence joins TRBV6-6 and TRBJ2-2; 8 bases line up with TRBD2. Losses at the gene ends were 6 bases for V and 4 bases for J; bases not matched to a gene: 7. Germline CDR1 MNHNY, CDR2 SVGAGI (reference sequence). This CDR3 is 15 amino acids long.

Only one count was recorded for this clone. V usage is TRBV28 and J usage is TRBJ2-2, with D perhaps TRBD1 (5 bases). The CDR3 covers 13 residues. Per the germline V gene, CDR1 is MDHEN and CDR2 is SYDVKM. V dropped 10 bases and J dropped 4 bases, with 13 bases sitting between them. For the CDR3, the DNA is TGTGCCATCATAAACACAGGCACCGGGGAGCTGTTTTTT. Amino acids: CAIINTGTGELFF.

The chain is built from TRBV12-5 and TRBJ2-2; TRBD2 is a possible D gene (5 bases). CDR3 size: 16 residues. Trimming stripped 1 base from V and 3 bases from J, with 12 bases between. Germline assignment: CDR1 LGHNT and CDR2 FRNRAP. CDR3 sequence: CASGLGPTGDTGELFF. The CDR3 nucleotides read TGTGCTAGTGGTTTGGGACCCACCGGGGACACCGGGGAGCTGTTTTTT.

This rearrangement joins TRBV19 to TRBJ2-3; 13 bases fit TRBD2. This CDR3 is 16 amino acids long. CDR1 LNHDA and CDR2 SQIVND come from the germline V gene (reference sequence). V trimming: 5 bases; J trimming: 2 bases; junction bases outside the gene matches: 4. The CDR3 DNA reads as TGTGCCAGTAGTGCACTAGCGGGGGGGGCCACAGATACGCAGTATTTT. Its protein is CASSALAGGATDTQYF.

Comments on this clone: The same CDR3 is also encoded by other DNA sequences in this sample. The gene calls are TRBV5-4 and TRBJ2-7; tentative D call: TRBD1 (6 bases). Germline assignment: CDR1 SGHNT and CDR2 YYREEE (reference sequence). This CDR3 is 14 amino acids long. The ends were cut back, 2 bases at V and 2 bases at J, with 11 bases in the middle. CDR3 DNA: TGTGCCAGCAGCTTTGGAACAGGGACCTACGAGCAGTACTTC. Translation gives CASSFGTGTYEQYF.

Of note for this clone: Additional DNA sequences in this sample encode the identical CDR3. The chain's CDR3 is CASSLRTDTGELFF. The CDR3 coding sequence is TGCGCCAGCAGCTTGCGCACAGACACCGGGGAGCTGTTTTTT. The chain couples TRBV5-1 to TRBJ2-2; D remains unclear. CDR3 size: 14 residues. The germline V gene has CDR1 SGHRS and CDR2 YFSETQ. V lost 1 base and J lost 3, with 7 bases in between.

V gene TRBV20-1 combines with J gene TRBJ1-1; D possibly corresponds to TRBD1 (6 bases). V lost 5 bases, J lost 12 bases, and 13 bases lay in between. Germline values: CDR1 DFQATT, CDR2 SNEGSKA (reference sequence). CDR3 size: 10 residues. Here the CDR3 DNA reads TGCAGTGCTGGCCGGGACAAGACTTTCTTT. This encodes CSAGRDKTFF.

The chain joins TRBV12-5 to TRBJ1-2, with TRBD1 matching 9 bases. There are 14 residues in the CDR3. V lost 2 bases and J lost 6; bases outside the gene matches: 4. Germline loops: CDR1 LGHNT, CDR2 FRNRAP. DNA of the CDR3: TGTGCTAGTGGTTTGACAGGGGGCTACAATGGCTACACCTTC. Amino acids: CASGLTGGYNGYTF.

The V and J genes are TRBV9 and TRBJ2-3; 7 bases are a match to TRBD2. This CDR3 contains 15 residues. CDR1 is SGDLS and CDR2 is YYNGEE in the germline V gene. V gave up 2 bases and J gave up 5 bases; unmatched junction bases: 8. The CDR3 coding sequence is TGTGCCAGCAGCGTTACTAGCGACTTAGTAGATACGCAGTATTTT. Residues: CASSVTSDLVDTQYF.

This clone was seen a single time. This chain connects TRBV6-2 or TRBV6-3 to TRBJ2-7, with D possibly matching TRBD2 (5 bases). The V end lost 0 bases, the J end lost 3 bases, and 15 bases lay between the germline ends. CDR1 and CDR2 from the germline V gene are MNHEY and SVGEGT. The CDR3 contains 16 residues. The CDR3 is CASSYSVLAGVYEQYF. The DNA for the CDR3 is TGTGCCAGCAGTTACTCGGTCTTGGCCGGGGTCTACGAGCAGTACTTC.

The chain combines TRBV5-1 with TRBJ2-7, with 7 bases fitting TRBD1. V was pared by 0 bases and J by 2 bases, with 2 bases of the junction left unmatched. Per germline, CDR1 SGHRS and CDR2 YFSETQ. The CDR3 is 14 residues long. The CDR3 nucleotides read TGCGCCAGCAGCTTGGAAGGGACAGCCTACGAGCAGTACTTC. Amino acid sequence: CASSLEGTAYEQYF.

The sample holds one count of this clone. The chain has TRBV19 and TRBJ1-4; perhaps TRBD1 as D (5 bases). The CDR3 spans 17 residues. V lost 6 bases to trimming and J lost 6 bases, with 23 bases between them. Per germline, CDR1 LNHDA and CDR2 SQIVND (reference sequence). In DNA form, the CDR3 reads TGTGCCAGTAGCAGAAAATCATATACAGGTTTTGATGAAAAACTGTTTTTT. Its protein is CASSRKSYTGFDEKLFF.

The rearrangement joins TRBV1 to TRBJ2-2; TRBD2 was called by the table and not checked on the DNA. TRBV1 is shown as a pseudogene. This CDR3 has 19 residues. The CDR3 loop is CTSSQGPWTGGGGTGELFF. The CDR3 DNA sequence: TGCACCAGCAGCCAAGGCCCCTGGACTGGCGGGGGGGGGACCGGGGAGCTGTTTTTT.

This chain joins TRBV7-9 and TRBJ2-1; TRBD2 matches 8 bases. This CDR3 is built from 16 residues. With 3 bases clipped from V and 7 bases from J, the junction kept 11 bases outside the gene matches. From germline, CDR1 is SEHNR and CDR2 FQNEAQ (reference sequence). The CDR3 sequence: CASSFPPGGASNEQFF. The CDR3 DNA reads TGTGCCAGCAGCTTCCCACCGGGGGGGGCCTCTAATGAGCAGTTCTTC.

The V call is TRBV29-1, the J call TRBJ2-5; D possibly corresponds to TRBD2 (5 bases). The CDR3 is 12 amino acids. Looked up from germline, CDR1 is SQVTM and CDR2 is ANQGSEA. The V end was cut by 7 bases, the J end by 1 base, with 10 bases between. CDR3 nucleotides: TGCAGCGCCATACTAGGCCAAGAGACCCAGTACTTC. Translation: CSAILGQETQYF.

This sequence joins TRBV27 and TRBJ1-2; D is undetermined. CDR1 and CDR2 (germline): MNHEY, SMNVEV (reference sequence). Trimming removed 0 bases from V and 4 bases from J, with 12 bases in between. This CDR3 has 15 amino acids. The CDR3 region has the DNA TGTGCCAGCAGTTTATCTTCACGAGCTCCCTATGGCTACACCTTC. Translation: CASSLSSRAPYGYTF.

V and J are TRBV19 and TRBJ1-2; D gene unclear. This CDR3 comprises 13 residues. Germline-derived CDR1 and CDR2 are LNHDA and SQIVND (reference sequence). Trimming took off 7 bases at V and 0 bases at J, with 9 bases between the two ends. The CDR3 sequence: CASTPTSNYGYTF. In DNA form, the CDR3 reads TGTGCCAGTACCCCCACATCTAACTATGGCTACACCTTC.

The V call is TRBV19, the J call TRBJ1-2; 12 bases line up with TRBD1. The CDR3 consists of 14 residues. The V segment lost 4 bases and the J segment 7 bases; nucleotides outside the gene matches: 4. Germline V lookup: CDR1 LNHDA, CDR2 SQIVND (reference sequence). The CDR3 sequence is CASSTGQGAIGYTF. The CDR3 region has the DNA TGTGCCAGTAGTACGGGACAGGGGGCGATTGGCTACACCTTC.

The rearrangement joins TRBV24-1 to TRBJ2-1, with TRBD2 identical over 9 bases. V lost 5 bases to trimming and J lost 4 bases; unmatched junction nucleotides: 8. This CDR3 spans 16 amino acids. CDR1 and CDR2 from the germline V gene are KGHDR and SFDVKD. CDR3: CATSGASGNSYNEQFF. The CDR3 DNA sequence: TGTGCCACCAGTGGGGCTAGCGGGAATTCATACAATGAGCAGTTCTTC.

This chain uses TRBV3-1 (or the pseudogene TRBV3-2) with TRBJ1-2, with 12 bases identical to TRBD1. The V segment lost 6 bases and the J segment 8 bases; nucleotides outside the gene matches: 7. CDR1 and CDR2 from the germline V gene are LGHDT and YNNKEL (reference sequence). There are 14 residues in the CDR3. The CDR3 reads CASRLGQGAQGYTF. CDR3 bases: TGTGCCAGCAGACTGGGACAGGGGGCGCAGGGCTACACCTTC.

The chain joins TRBV19 to TRBJ2-1, with D unresolved. Deletions cut 6 bases from V and 6 bases from J, with 18 bases between. The CDR3 is 15 amino acids. CDR1 and CDR2 (germline): LNHDA, SQIVND (reference sequence). CDR3 amino acids: CASSRLISTINEQFF. The CDR3 DNA follows: TGTGCCAGTAGCCGACTGATTTCTACAATCAATGAGCAGTTCTTC.

The gene calls are TRBV5-4 and TRBJ1-1; maybe TRBD1 (5 bases). Germline V CDR1 and CDR2: SGHNT, YYREEE (reference sequence). V lost 7 bases, J lost 5 bases, and 15 bases lay in between. CDR3 size: 13 residues. The CDR3 DNA reads as TGTGCCAGCGGGGGGGGTAGGGAAACTGAAGCTTTCTTT. It yields the protein CASGGGRETEAFF.

CDR3 coding DNA: TGTGCCAGTAGTATTAATGGGAGAAGGGAAGCTAACTATGGCTACACCTTC. It is translated as CASSINGRREANYGYTF. The chain combines TRBV19 with TRBJ1-2, with D unclear. Germline V lookup: CDR1 LNHDA, CDR2 SQIVND (reference sequence). This CDR3 spans 17 amino acids. Trimming took 3 bases from V and 0 from J, leaving 17 bases between them.

The rearrangement links TRBV10-2 to TRBJ1-1; TRBD1 is a possible D gene (5 bases). Germline V CDR1 and CDR2: WSHSY, SAAADI. Trimming shortened V by 0 bases and J by 4 bases, and 15 bases separated the two germline ends. The CDR3 contains 16 residues. This CDR3 is CASSESTGDLGTEAFF. The CDR3 DNA sequence: TGCGCCAGCAGTGAGTCGACCGGGGACTTGGGCACTGAAGCTTTCTTT.

The CDR3 region has the DNA TGTGCCAGCAGCCAAGATATGGTTAGCTACAATGAGCAGTTCTTC. It yields the protein CASSQDMVSYNEQFF. This chain uses TRBV3-1 (or the pseudogene TRBV3-2) with TRBJ2-1; D is ambiguous. The germline V gene has CDR1 LGHDT and CDR2 YNNKEL (reference sequence). CDR3 length: 15 residues. The V end was cut by 0 bases, the J end by 3 bases, with 9 bases between.